This TCR beta chain was found in a study of cytomegalovirus exposure and HLA in healthy donors. Broader study findings: One later analysis, an examination of the roughly 130 validation repertoires, found that first-cohort TCR clusters tended to co-occur in them.

This clone was observed a handful of times. What it binds is not known. These donors were members of the 120-subject validation cohort, a group separate from the approximately 670-subject first cohort. Measured with immunoSEQ multiplex PCR; TCRdb has only the in-frame clones, and not every one. The profile shows about 280,000 clones, roughly 90% of them singletons. Trimming shortened V by 2 bases and J by 4 bases, and 8 bases separated the two germline ends. Germline V lookup: CDR1 SGHTA, CDR2 FQGNSA. The CDR3 spans 14 residues. The sample taken for sequencing was PBMCs. The receptor's source is a woman in her late teens or twenties in good health and CMV-seronegative. J is TRBJ2-2 and V is TRBV7-2; D might be TRBD2 (6 bases). The CDR3 DNA reads TGTGCCAGCAGCTTAATGGGGGGCACCGGGGAGCTGTTTTTT. Protein product: CASSLMGGTGELFF.